Following are 31 T cell receptor beta chains from one sample sequenced in a study of shared clonotypes between healthy human individuals. Clones were sequenced by immunoSEQ multiplex PCR, and TCRdb holds only the in-frame ones, with some missing. The top ten clones hold 0.13% to 0.15% of a sample with millions of clones, approximately 94% of them seen once. Material: naive CD4+ T cells sorted from blood. Subset noted: CD45RA+ positively selected. These TCRs come from a man between 18 and 35 years old in good health.

This clone was detected only once. The chain is built from TRBV27 and TRBJ2-3, with TRBD2 matching 7 bases. The germline gives CDR1 MNHEY, CDR2 SMNVEV (reference sequence). The CDR3 totals 16 residues. V shed 3 bases and J 3 bases; nucleotides not matched to a gene: 9. The CDR3 spells CASSFNGGSITDTQYF. In DNA form, the CDR3 reads TGTGCCAGCAGTTTTAACGGGGGGTCTATTACAGATACGCAGTATTTT.

Here the CDR3 DNA reads TGTGCCACCAGCAGAGCCCCAGGCGGGGGGAGACGGGAGACCCAGTACTTC. Its translation is CATSRAPGGGRRETQYF. The chain couples TRBV15 to TRBJ2-5, with TRBD2 matching over 8 bases. The CDR3 is made up of 17 amino acids. Germline trimming cut 1 base from V and 5 bases from J; bases unmatched to any gene: 12. Germline V gives CDR1 LNHNV, CDR2 YYDKDF (reference sequence).

This clone appeared once. V gene TRBV11-2 combines with J gene TRBJ2-1, with 9 bases fitting TRBD2. CDR3 length equals 15 residues. Germline V gene sequence: CDR1 SGHAT, CDR2 FQNNGV. The ends lost 6 bases at V and 8 bases at J; junction bases unmatched: 11. The CDR3 loop reads CASRPSGLAVDEQFF. As DNA, the CDR3 is TGTGCCAGCAGACCATCGGGACTAGCCGTTGATGAGCAGTTCTTC. Supplemented by reference TRBV11-2 and TRBJ2-1, the full variable domain reads EAGVAQSPRYKIIEKRQSVAFWCNPISGHATLYWYQQILGQGPKLLIQFQNNGVVDDSQLPKDRFSAERLKGVDSTLKIQPAKLEDSAVYLCASRPSGLAVDEQFFGPGTRLTVL.

CDR3 coding DNA: TGTGCCAGCAGCTTAGTCGGGCAGCAAGAAGCTTTCTTT. This codes for CASSLVGQQEAFF. V is TRBV7-9 and J is TRBJ1-1; no definite D call. The CDR3 has 13 amino acids. CDR1 is SEHNR, CDR2 FQNEAQ, per germline (reference sequence). V was cut by 1 base and J by 8 bases, with 11 bases left in between.

V is TRBV7-6 and J is TRBJ1-1; D is perhaps TRBD1 (5 bases). The CDR3 spans 16 residues. V was shortened by 1 base and J by 4 bases, with 16 bases between the two germline ends. Germline V lookup: CDR1 SGHVS, CDR2 FNYEAQ. CDR3 region: CASSLVRGSGGTEAFF. The CDR3 DNA reads TGTGCCAGCAGCTTAGTGAGGGGCTCGGGGGGCACTGAAGCTTTCTTT.

As for this clone: Other nucleotide sequences in the sample specify the same CDR3. The V and J genes are TRBV7-2 and TRBJ2-7, with D possibly matching TRBD2 (6 bases). V was trimmed by 2 bases and J by 2 bases, leaving 10 bases between them. This CDR3 is 14 amino acids long. Germline assignment: CDR1 SGHTA and CDR2 FQGNSA. The chain's CDR3 is CASSLSGGPYEQYF. In DNA, the CDR3 is TGTGCCAGCAGCTTATCCGGGGGACCCTACGAGCAGTACTTC.

This rearrangement joins TRBV18 to TRBJ2-7; TRBD1 is a possible D gene (6 bases). This CDR3 has 14 amino acids. The V gene lost 3 bases and the J gene lost 8 bases, with 17 bases spanning the gap. CDR1 and CDR2 from the germline V gene are KGHSH and LQKENI. CDR3 DNA: TGTGCCAGCTCACCCCCGGGACAATCTTTTAAGCAGTACTTC. This codes for CASSPPGQSFKQYF.

This chain connects TRBV27 to TRBJ2-2; D unclear. Germline CDR1 MNHEY, CDR2 SMNVEV (reference sequence). V lost 7 bases and J lost 2, with 14 bases in between. The CDR3 length is 15 residues. The chain's CDR3 is CASKNWGGNTGELFF. As DNA, the CDR3 is TGTGCCAGCAAAAACTGGGGTGGCAACACCGGGGAGCTGTTTTTT.

The chain couples TRBV4-3 to TRBJ2-5; tentative D call: TRBD2 (6 bases). The J call may be mistaken, given a closer DNA end match to TRBJ2-7. The CDR3 is 15 residues long. CDR1 and CDR2 from the germline V gene are LGHNA and YSLEER. The CDR3 bases are TGCGCCAGCAGCCGCGGACTACAGAGCTCCTACGAGCAGTACTTC. It codes for CASSRGLQSSYEQYF.

The chain uses TRBV10-3 and TRBJ2-7, with 11 bases identical to TRBD1. CDR3 length: 13 amino acids. Germline loops: CDR1 ENHRY, CDR2 SYGVKD. The ends lost 9 bases at V and 3 bases at J; junction bases unmatched: 4. DNA for the CDR3: TGTGCCATAGCCGGGACAGGGGGCTACGAGCAGTACTTC. Translating gives CAIAGTGGYEQYF.

The J gene is TRBJ1-5, the V gene TRBV7-3, with D hard to call. The V gene lost 2 bases and the J gene lost 9 bases, with 11 bases spanning the gap. Germline CDR1 is SGHTA and CDR2 is FQGTGA. The CDR3 spans 13 residues. CDR3: CASSLGPGRPQHF. Here the CDR3 DNA reads TGTGCCAGCAGCTTAGGTCCCGGTCGGCCCCAGCATTTT.

The chain recombines TRBV5-1 with TRBJ1-2, with a possible D match to TRBD1 (5 bases). V was shortened by 0 bases and J by 1 base, with 19 bases between the two germline ends. The CDR3 extends over 18 amino acids. Germline V CDR1 and CDR2: SGHRS, YFSETQ. The CDR3 nucleotides read TGCGCCAGCAGCTTGGGTGCAGGGACGGCCACTTATAACTATGGCTACACCTTC. Its translation is CASSLGAGTATYNYGYTF.

The chain is built from TRBV2 and TRBJ2-3, with 8 bases matching TRBD2. CDR1 and CDR2 (germline): SNHLY, FYNNEI. V lost 3 bases to trimming and J lost 2 bases; unmatched junction nucleotides: 7. This CDR3 has 16 amino acids. The DNA for the CDR3 is TGTGCCAGCAGTGAGAGGCCTAGCGGGTCCACAGATACGCAGTATTTT. Amino acid sequence: CASSERPSGSTDTQYF.

Worth noting for this clone: Other DNA sequences in this specimen translate into the identical CDR3. The chain couples TRBV30 to TRBJ2-1; 7 positions agree with TRBD2. The CDR3 sequence is 15 residues long. V was clipped by 0 bases and J by 4 bases; unmatched bases: 6. Per the germline V gene, CDR1 is GTSNPN and CDR2 is SVGIG (reference sequence). CDR3 sequence (DNA): TGTGCCTGGAGTGTTAGAGCGGGGAGTTACAATGAGCAGTTCTTC. Amino acids: CAWSVRAGSYNEQFF.

V and J are TRBV9 and TRBJ2-7; the D is unclear. Trimming stripped 3 bases from V and 0 bases from J, with 13 bases between. The V gene's germline CDR1 is SGDLS and CDR2 YYNGEE. The CDR3 has 15 residues. The CDR3 reads CASSADPWSSYEQYF. The DNA of the CDR3 is TGTGCCAGCAGCGCTGACCCATGGAGCTCCTACGAGCAGTACTTC.

This clone was detected a few times. The V call is TRBV29-1, the J call TRBJ1-5; D is undetermined. The CDR3 loop spans 9 amino acids. Trimming removed 5 bases at V and 6 bases at J, with 2 bases between. The germline CDR1 and CDR2 sequences are SQVTM and ANQGSEA. The CDR3 here is CSVRQPQHF. CDR3 bases: TGCAGCGTTCGTCAGCCCCAGCATTTT. The variable domain in full, completed from reference TRBV29-1 and TRBJ1-5, reads SAVISQKPSRDICQRGTSLTIQCQVDSQVTMMFWYRQQPGQSLTLIATANQGSEATYESGFVIDKFPISRPNLTFSTLTVSNMSPEDSSIYLCSVRQPQHFGDGTRLSIL.

The sample holds one count of this clone. As DNA, the CDR3 is TGTGCCAGCAGCTTCCGCACAGCTCGACGGATTAATAATTCACCCCTCCACTTT. Translation gives CASSFRTARRINNSPLHF. The chain is built from TRBV11-2 and TRBJ1-6; D not certain. CDR3 size: 18 residues. Germline CDR1 SGHAT, CDR2 FQNNGV. Trimming removed 3 bases at V and 5 bases at J, with 20 bases between.

The sample holds one count of this clone. CDR3: CASSPGGLHTDTQYF. The CDR3 region has the DNA TGTGCCAGCAGTCCCGGGGGCTTACACACAGATACGCAGTATTTT. The V gene is TRBV7-9, the J gene TRBJ2-3, with D perhaps being TRBD1 or TRBD2 (6 bases each). Germline CDR1 reads SEHNR; CDR2 reads FQNEAQ (reference sequence). CDR3 length: 15 amino acids. The V end lost 6 bases, the J end lost 2 bases, and 15 bases lay between the germline ends.

This chain connects TRBV27 to TRBJ2-7; possibly TRBD1 or TRBD2 for D (5 bases each). CDR3 size: 15 residues. Deletions cut 5 bases from V and 3 bases from J, with 17 bases between. The V gene's germline CDR1 is MNHEY and CDR2 SMNVEV (reference sequence). This chain's CDR3 is CASSLTWGGGYEQYF. CDR3 DNA: TGTGCCAGCAGTCTAACATGGGGTGGGGGCTACGAGCAGTACTTC.

To note about this clone: One end of the junction is discordant with germline, which a read error may explain. The V call is TRBV5-6, the J call TRBJ1-2, with D tentatively TRBD1 (5 bases). This CDR3 is built from 15 residues. The germline CDR1 and CDR2 sequences are SGHDT and YYEEEE. Here the CDR3 reads CASTLPGGDGYGYTF. The CDR3 DNA reads as TGTGCCAGCACCTTGCCGGGAGGGGACGGATACGGCTACACCTTC.

The chain combines TRBV7-9 with TRBJ2-1; 8 nucleotides match TRBD2. CDR1 is SEHNR, CDR2 FQNEAQ, per germline (reference sequence). The trim removed 1 base at V and 9 bases at J, leaving 2 bases unmatched. The CDR3 is 13 residues long. In DNA, the CDR3 is TGTGCCAGCAGCTTAGGCGGGGGGACTGAGCAGTTCTTC. Protein sequence: CASSLGGGTEQFF.

This chain links TRBV18 with TRBJ2-7; 9 nucleotides agree with TRBD2. Looked up from germline, CDR1 is KGHSH and CDR2 is LQKENI. CDR3 length: 15 residues. The ends lost 3 bases at V and 7 bases at J; junction bases unmatched: 10. The DNA of the CDR3 is TGTGCCAGCTCACCCCCTGGCGGGAGGGCCTCGGAGCAGTACTTC. Translated: CASSPPGGRASEQYF.

V usage is TRBV18 and J usage is TRBJ2-4, with TRBD1 matching over 8 bases. From germline, CDR1 is KGHSH and CDR2 LQKENI. J lost 3 bases, V lost 3 bases, and 1 base had no gene match. The CDR3 sequence is 14 residues long. CDR3 DNA sequence: TGTGCCAGCTCACCGACAGGGGTCAAAAACATTCAGTACTTC. Its protein product is CASSPTGVKNIQYF.

The chain joins TRBV27 to TRBJ2-4; TRBD2 might be the D (6 bases). This CDR3 region has 17 residues. V lost 5 bases and J 0 bases, leaving 17 bases between the germline ends. Germline V lookup: CDR1 MNHEY, CDR2 SMNVEV (reference sequence). In DNA form, the CDR3 reads TGTGCCAGCAGTGGGACCATAGGCGGGAAAGCCAAAAACATTCAGTACTTC. Translation: CASSGTIGGKAKNIQYF.

As to this clone: Other DNA sequences in this specimen translate into the identical CDR3. This rearrangement joins TRBV5-1 to TRBJ1-3; 7 positions agree with TRBD1. The trim removed 5 bases at V and 3 bases at J, leaving 5 bases unmatched. The CDR3 totals 14 residues. CDR1 and CDR2 (germline): SGHRS, YFSETQ. The CDR3 sequence is CASSGTGDGNTIYF. Here the CDR3 DNA reads TGCGCCAGCAGTGGAACAGGGGATGGAAACACCATATATTTT.

The V call is TRBV7-2, the J call TRBJ2-5, with D possibly TRBD1 on 6 matching bases. Trimming removed 5 bases from V and 4 bases from J, with 14 bases in between. Germline V lookup: CDR1 SGHTA, CDR2 FQGNSA. The CDR3 totals 14 residues. The CDR3 sequence: CASSTPGVGETQYF. CDR3 sequence (DNA): TGTGCCAGCAGCACCCCAGGGGTAGGAGAGACCCAGTACTTC.

DNA of the CDR3: TGTGCCAGCAGCTCCACCCGGCGTCAGGGGGCAGGCGGGGAGCTGTTTTTT. It yields the protein CASSSTRRQGAGGELFF. This rearrangement joins TRBV7-9 to TRBJ2-2; 8 bases map to TRBD1. Germline V gene sequence: CDR1 SEHNR, CDR2 FQNEAQ (reference sequence). The CDR3 consists of 17 residues. The V gene end was trimmed by 4 bases and the J gene end by 7 bases; junction bases not matched to a gene: 14.

This chain uses TRBV4-1 with TRBJ1-2, with a possible D match to TRBD1 (6 bases). V dropped 0 bases and J dropped 4 bases, with 12 bases sitting between them. The germline gives CDR1 MGHRA, CDR2 YSYEKL. CDR3 length: 15 amino acids. Here the CDR3 DNA reads TGCGCCAGCAGCCAAGATGCGGGACAAGTCTATGGCTACACCTTC. This encodes CASSQDAGQVYGYTF.

This clone has more than one count but fewer than ten. This CDR3 is also generated by other DNA sequences in the sample. The rearrangement links TRBV7-9 to TRBJ1-1; D remains unclear. From germline, CDR1 is SEHNR and CDR2 FQNEAQ (reference sequence). Trimming left V 5 bases short and J 5 bases short, with 3 bases between. This CDR3 region has 10 residues. As DNA, the CDR3 is TGTGCCAGCAGCGGAACTGAAGCTTTCTTT. It specifies CASSGTEAFF. The full variable domain, in which reference TRBV7-9 and TRBJ1-1 provide the parts outside the CDR3, is DTGVSQNPRHKITKRGQNVTFRCDPISEHNRLYWYRQTLGQGPEFLTYFQNEAQLEKSRLLSDRFSAERPKGSFSTLEIQRTEQGDSAMYLCASSGTEAFFGQGTRLTVV.

J is TRBJ2-3 and V is TRBV9; D might be TRBD2 (6 bases). This CDR3 region has 17 residues. The germline V and J ends were trimmed by 3 bases and 2 bases, with 19 bases remaining between them. The germline V gene has CDR1 SGDLS and CDR2 YYNGEE. This CDR3 is CASSGLAGGLSTDTQYF. The DNA for the CDR3 is TGTGCCAGCAGCGGTCTGGCCGGGGGACTTTCCACAGATACGCAGTATTTT.

The V call is TRBV11-2, the J call TRBJ2-1; D is ambiguous. The germline V gene has CDR1 SGHAT and CDR2 FQNNGV. Between the trimmed V and J ends, which lost 5 bases and 5 bases, there was a span of 10 bases. CDR3 length equals 13 residues. The CDR3 reads CASSTVPHNEQFF. DNA of the CDR3: TGTGCCAGCAGCACGGTGCCTCACAATGAGCAGTTCTTC.